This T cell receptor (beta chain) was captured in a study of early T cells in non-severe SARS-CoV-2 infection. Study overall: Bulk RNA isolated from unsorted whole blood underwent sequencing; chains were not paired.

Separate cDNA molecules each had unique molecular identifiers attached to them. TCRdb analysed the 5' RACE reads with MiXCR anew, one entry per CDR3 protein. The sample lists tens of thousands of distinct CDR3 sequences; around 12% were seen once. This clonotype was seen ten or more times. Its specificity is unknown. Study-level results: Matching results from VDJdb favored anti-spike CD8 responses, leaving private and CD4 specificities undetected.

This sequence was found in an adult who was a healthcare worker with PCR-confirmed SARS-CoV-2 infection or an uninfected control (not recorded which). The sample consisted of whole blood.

The CDR3 coding sequence is TGTGCCAGCAGGCTGGCCGGAGAGACAGGGACTGGAAACACCATATATTTT. Protein sequence: CASRLAGETGTGNTIYF. The V gene is TRBV28, the J gene TRBJ1-3, with TRBD1 matching 7 bases. The CDR3 runs 17 residues. Trimming took 6 bases from V and 2 from J; bases not matched to a gene: 13. Per germline, CDR1 MDHEN and CDR2 SYDVKM.